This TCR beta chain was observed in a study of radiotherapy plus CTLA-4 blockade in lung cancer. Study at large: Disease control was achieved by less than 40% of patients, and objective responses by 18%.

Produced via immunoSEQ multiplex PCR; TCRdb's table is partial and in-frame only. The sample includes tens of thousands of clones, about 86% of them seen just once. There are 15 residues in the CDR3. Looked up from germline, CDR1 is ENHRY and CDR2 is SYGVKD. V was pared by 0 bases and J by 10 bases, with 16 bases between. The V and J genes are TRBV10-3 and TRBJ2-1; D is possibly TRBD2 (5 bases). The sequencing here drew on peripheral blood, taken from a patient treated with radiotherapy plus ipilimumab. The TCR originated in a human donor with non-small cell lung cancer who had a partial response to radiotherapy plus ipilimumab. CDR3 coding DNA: TGTGCCATCAGTGAGTCGAAAGGGCTAGCCGGGGAGCAGTTCTTC. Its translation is CAISESKGLAGEQFF.